This T cell receptor (beta chain) is from a study of T cell responses to AZD1222 COVID-19 vaccine. Turning to the study itself: Second doses were pooled across both intervals (about 4 or about 12 weeks).

As for this clone: Its antigen is unidentified.

Study-wide results and caveats: Most donors were white British and more were female, and clonal diversity was possibly underestimated. Among vaccine-associated CD4 TCRs, coverage spanned spike, with dominance at 160-218 and 743-854.

Germline CDR1 reads LNHDA; CDR2 reads SQIVND (reference sequence). The CDR3 is 15 amino acids. With 6 bases clipped from V and 0 bases from J, the junction kept 3 bases outside the gene matches. Profiled with immunoSEQ multiplex PCR; TCRdb holds only in-frame clones, not every one. The data contain about 110,000 clones, approximately 90% of them seen just once; the ten biggest clones take up roughly 7.8%. This sequence joins TRBV19 and TRBJ2-2, with 8 bases lining up with TRBD1. The sequencing here drew on peripheral blood, taken on day 0 of AZD1222 vaccination. This receptor was identified in an adult in good health. In DNA, the CDR3 is TGTGCCAGTAGATGGGGACAGGCGAACACCGGGGAGCTGTTTTTT. It specifies CASRWGQANTGELFF.